A single sample gave rise to the 3 T cell receptor beta chains below, sequenced in a study of identical twins. TCRdb processed the 5' RACE reads anew with MiXCR; each CDR3 protein has one entry. Here the sample spans 300,000 or so distinct CDR3 sequences, nearly 9.5% being singletons. These data were likewise used in another study, on yellow fever vaccine responses in identical twins.

The sequenced sample was CD8+ T cells sorted from blood. The receptors originated from a woman between 18 and 30 years old in good health.

This clonotype has a count of ten or more. The genes are TRBV6-1 and TRBJ2-3; 7 bases map to TRBD2. From germline, CDR1 is MNHNS and CDR2 SASEGT. The CDR3 runs 17 residues. V shed 0 bases and J 2 bases; nucleotides not matched to a gene: 8. The CDR3 region has the DNA TGTGCCAGCAGTGAAGCCGGGGACTATCGGCTCACAGATACGCAGTATTTT. Protein: CASSEAGDYRLTDTQYF.

There are many counts of this clonotype. The chain couples TRBV3-1 to TRBJ2-3; D is possibly TRBD1 or TRBD2 (5 bases each). CDR1 and CDR2 (germline): LGHDT, YNNKEL (reference sequence). This CDR3 spans 15 amino acids. The V end lost 8 bases, the J end lost 3 bases, and 18 bases lay between the germline ends. CDR3 DNA sequence: TGTGCCAGCGGGGACGGCCCATTAGGAACAGATACGCAGTATTTT. As protein: CASGDGPLGTDTQYF.

This clonotype was counted only a few times. V is TRBV6-2 or TRBV6-3 and J is TRBJ1-6, with unresolved D. With 5 bases removed from V and 14 bases from J, the gap between germline ends came to 13 bases. The germline V gene has CDR1 MNHEY and CDR2 SVGEGT. The CDR3 is 12 amino acids. The CDR3 reads CASSKQQMALHF. The CDR3 nucleotides are TGTGCCAGCAGTAAACAACAGATGGCCCTCCACTTT.